The rows below give T cell receptor beta chains drawn from one sample of a study of beta chain features in type 1 diabetes. Using immunoSEQ multiplex PCR, the repertoire was profiled, and TCRdb retains in-frame clones only, with some absent. The table lists more than 100,000 clones, roughly 15% of them singletons, with 2% to 2.5% in the top ten. Sample: central memory CD4+ T cells from blood. Receptors were obtained from a man under 40 with type 1 diabetes. Both conserved end residues are part of each CDR3. The order of the fields is clone size, V gene, D gene, J gene, CDR3 length, CDR3 DNA, CDR3 protein. D genes are given only for firm matches. Only part of the rows carry a size: once, few, many, or a class if the clone is expanded.

>few|TRBV7-2|NA|TRBJ2-1|14
TGTGCCAGCAGCTCCGGGACGGTCAACAATGAGCAGTTCTTC
CASSSGTVNNEQFF
>NA|TRBV7-9|TRBD1|TRBJ1-6|15
TGTGCCAGCAGCTTGGACAGGGAGATCAATTCACCCCTCCACTTT
CASSLDREINSPLHF
>NA|TRBV4-1|NA|TRBJ1-5|18
TGCGCCAGCAGCCAAGACCCCACAGGGTTAGGGCCTTATCAGCCCCAGCATTTT
CASSQDPTGLGPYQPQHF
>few|TRBV30|TRBD1|TRBJ1-2|15
TGTGCCTGGAGTCGTCTTTGGGGACAGAAGAATGGCTACACCTTC
CAWSRLWGQKNGYTF
>few|TRBV6-5|NA|TRBJ1-2|13
TGTGCCAGCAGTTACTCGACCAACTATGGCTACACCTTC
CASSYSTNYGYTF
>few|TRBV29-1|NA|TRBJ2-3|12
TGCAGCGTTGAGGTGACCACAGATACGCAGTATTTT
CSVEVTTDTQYF
>NA|TRBV9|TRBD1|TRBJ2-7|18
TGTGCCAGCAGCGGGACCGGGACAGGGGGTCTCCCCTCCTACGAGCAGTACTTC
CASSGTGTGGLPSYEQYF
>few|TRBV7-8|NA|TRBJ2-1|15
TGTGCCAGCAGCTCCGGGCCGAGCTCCTACAATGAGCAGTTCTTC
CASSSGPSSYNEQFF
>NA|TRBV29-1|NA|TRBJ2-6|14
TGCAGCGCTTCAGGGAAGGCTGGGGCCAACGGCCTGACTTTC
CSASGKAGANGLTF
>few|TRBV5-1|NA|TRBJ1-5|14
TGCGCCAGCAGCTTGCTCGGGGATAATCAGCCCCAGCATTTT
CASSLLGDNQPQHF
>NA|TRBV7-6|TRBD1|TRBJ2-7|13
TGTGCCAGCAGCTTACAGGGGGTCTACGAGCAGTACTTC
CASSLQGVYEQYF
>many|TRBV28|TRBD1|TRBJ2-2|16
TGTGCCAGCAGTTGGACCGGGACAGGGAACACCGGGGAGCTGTTTTTT
CASSWTGTGNTGELFF
>few|TRBV7-9|TRBD2|TRBJ2-3|15
TGTGCCAGCAGTCCCCAGCGGGGGGGCACAGATACGCAGTATTTT
CASSPQRGGTDTQYF
>NA|TRBV7-2|TRBD2|TRBJ2-1|16
TGTGCCAGCAGCCCCAGGACTAGCGGGGGCCTGGGAGAGCAGTTCTTC
CASSPRTSGGLGEQFF
>few|TRBV6-6|NA|TRBJ2-7|12
TGTGCCAGCAGTTACGGGTTTTACGAGCAGTACTTC
CASSYGFYEQYF
>NA|TRBV4-3|NA|TRBJ2-1|16
TGCGCCAGCAGCCTAACCCCGGGGGACTCCTACAATGAGCAGTTCTTC
CASSLTPGDSYNEQFF
>NA|TRBV4-3|TRBD1|TRBJ2-2|18
TGCGCCAGCAGCCGAAAGAGGACAGGCATCATGAACACCGGGGAGCTGTTTTTT
CASSRKRTGIMNTGELFF
>few|TRBV10-3|NA|TRBJ2-5|13
TGTGCCATCACCGATGACCCGAGGGAGACCCAGTACTTC
CAITDDPRETQYF
>many|TRBV2|NA|TRBJ2-5|13
TGTGCCAGCAGTGAAGAACAGGGTGCGACCCAGTACTTC
CASSEEQGATQYF
>few|TRBV7-2|NA|TRBJ1-1|13
TGTGCCAGCAGCTCGGGACAGAACACTGAAGCTTTCTTT
CASSSGQNTEAFF
>NA|TRBV11-2|TRBD2|TRBJ2-7|14
TGTGCCAGCACCATGAGCGGGGGGGCCGGGGAGCAGTACTTC
CASTMSGGAGEQYF
>NA|TRBV10-3|NA|TRBJ2-7|13
TGTGCCATCAGTGAGTACACGGCCCCTGAGCAGTACTTC
CAISEYTAPEQYF
>many|TRBV2|TRBD2|TRBJ2-5|14
TGTGCCAGCAACTCTCGGGGGGTTGCAGAGACCCAGTACTTC
CASNSRGVAETQYF
>NA|TRBV29-1|TRBD1|TRBJ2-3|14
TGCAGCGTTGCAAAGGGACAGCCCACAGATACGCAGTATTTT
CSVAKGQPTDTQYF
>many|TRBV11-2|TRBD1|TRBJ2-5|13
TGTGCCAGCCGACCACAGGGGGAAGAGACCCAGTACTTC
CASRPQGEETQYF
>few|TRBV10-2|NA|TRBJ1-2|12
TGCGCCAGCAGTGGGAACAGCGGGGGCTACACCTTC
CASSGNSGGYTF
>few|TRBV5-8|NA|TRBJ2-3|14
TGTGCCAGCAGCCCCCCGGGGGTCGGCGATACGCAGTATTTT
CASSPPGVGDTQYF
>NA|TRBV13|NA|TRBJ1-2|12
TGTGCCAGCAGCCAGGGGACACAAGGCTACACCTTC
CASSQGTQGYTF
>few|TRBV15|TRBD1|TRBJ1-2|16
TGTGCCACCAGCAGATCCCTCGACAGGGGCGGCTATGGCTACACCTTC
CATSRSLDRGGYGYTF
>many|TRBV6-4|NA|TRBJ2-1|18
TGTGCCAGCAGCGATCTCCCCCTCGGGTCGCTCTCCTACAATGAGCAGTTCTTC
CASSDLPLGSLSYNEQFF
>NA|TRBV7-9|TRBD2|TRBJ2-7|16
TGTGCCAGCAGCTGGAACTTTGGGAGGGGAGGGTACGAGCAGTACTTC
CASSWNFGRGGYEQYF
>NA|TRBV30|NA|TRBJ1-6|15
TGTGCCTGGAGTGAGGGGAATAACTATAATTCACCCCTCCACTTT
CAWSEGNNYNSPLHF
>NA|TRBV7-2|TRBD1|TRBJ2-1|15
TGTGCCAGCAGCCCATGGACAGGGGCGTACAATGAGCAGTTCTTC
CASSPWTGAYNEQFF
>NA|TRBV29-1|NA|TRBJ1-5|13
TGCAGCGTTGAAAAGATTAGCAATCAGCCCCAGCATTTT
CSVEKISNQPQHF
>NA|TRBV28|NA|TRBJ2-1|12
TGTGCCAGCAGTCCCCCGAGGGATGAGCAGTTCTTC
CASSPPRDEQFF
>NA|TRBV18|TRBD2|TRBJ2-5|15
TGTGCCAGCTCACCAAACGCAGGGAGGGAAGAGACCCAGTACTTC
CASSPNAGREETQYF
>few|TRBV12-5|TRBD1|TRBJ1-2|15
TGTGCTAGTGGTTTGGTACGATCGACAGGGGGTGGCTACACCTTC
CASGLVRSTGGGYTF
>NA|TRBV29-1|TRBD1|TRBJ1-1|12
TGCAGCGCAGGACAGGGGAACACTGAAGCTTTCTTT
CSAGQGNTEAFF
>NA|TRBV19|TRBD1|TRBJ2-4|15
TGTGCCAGTAGTCTCCAAGAGGACAGGGGAGGCATTCAGTACTTC
CASSLQEDRGGIQYF
>few|TRBV18|TRBD1|TRBJ1-6|15
TGTGCCAGCTCAACTTATTCGACAGGGGGGACACCCCTCCACTTT
CASSTYSTGGTPLHF
>few|TRBV2|NA|TRBJ2-5|14
TGTGCCAGCAGTACTTACCGGACGGCAGAGACCCAGTACTTC
CASSTYRTAETQYF
>NA|TRBV11-2|TRBD2|TRBJ2-5|16
TGTGCCAGCACTAGGCCCGAGCTAGCGGGGGATGAGACCCAGTACTTC
CASTRPELAGDETQYF
>few|TRBV14|NA|TRBJ2-2|13
TGTGCCAGCAGCCCCCGGGCCTCCGGGGAGCTGTTTTTT
CASSPRASGELFF
>NA|TRBV7-9|TRBD1|TRBJ2-2|14
TGTGCCAGCAGCCAGGGGGCGAATACCGGGGAGCTGTTTTTT
CASSQGANTGELFF
>NA|TRBV5-4|NA|TRBJ2-3|15
TGTGCCAGCACCCCGGAAGGTAGCGTGACAGATACGCAGTATTTT
CASTPEGSVTDTQYF
>NA|TRBV18|TRBD2|TRBJ2-1|15
TGTGCCAGCTCACAGGAGGGGACTACCTACAATGAGCAGTTCTTC
CASSQEGTTYNEQFF
>few|TRBV29-1|TRBD2|TRBJ2-4|16
TGCAGCGTTGGAGGAATAGCGGGGGGGACCAAAAACATTCAGTACTTC
CSVGGIAGGTKNIQYF
>NA|TRBV9|TRBD1|TRBJ2-5|14
TGTGCCAGCAGCGTAGGACAGGGCCAAGAGACCCAGTACTTC
CASSVGQGQETQYF
>few|TRBV7-9|TRBD1|TRBJ1-6|15
TGTGCCAGCAGAACGGTCAGGGGGCTAAATTCACCCCTCCACTTT
CASRTVRGLNSPLHF
>medium-sized|TRBV13|NA|TRBJ1-2|14
TGTGCCAGCAGCCCGGCCCCAGGGAACTATGGCTACACCTTC
CASSPAPGNYGYTF
>few|TRBV27|TRBD1|TRBJ1-2|15
TGTGCCAGCAGTTCCGGGACAGCCTTTAATAGAGGCTACACCTTC
CASSSGTAFNRGYTF